What follows are 4 T cell receptor beta chains derived from one specimen sequenced in a study of T cells in Graves' hyperthyroidism and ophthalmopathy. RNA transcripts gave rise to amplified TCR beta CDR3 regions. In the first-round RT-PCR of the TCR CDR3, the HTBI primer set was used. TCRdb re-called the multiplex PCR reads with MiXCR, one entry per CDR3 protein. The sample has a few hundred thousand distinct CDR3 sequences; about a sixth are singletons. Sequencing was performed on blood. Every receptor here comes from a woman aged 40 to 49 with Graves' ophthalmopathy.

This clonotype was found a few times. V and J are TRBV10-3 and TRBJ2-7; D call uncertain. The CDR3 contains 15 residues. V was pared by 3 bases and J by 0 bases, with 12 bases between. Germline CDR1 reads ENHRY; CDR2 reads SYGVKD. CDR3 protein: CAISEGAGDSYEQYF. The CDR3, as DNA: TGTGCCATCAGTGAAGGCGCAGGCGACTCCTACGAGCAGTACTTC.

This clonotype came up many times. The V gene is TRBV5-1, the J gene TRBJ2-3, with TRBD2 matching over 12 bases. The V and J ends lost 0 bases and 3 bases, in that order; junction bases with no gene match: 2. CDR1 is SGHRS and CDR2 is YFSETQ in the germline V gene. This CDR3 comprises 16 residues. In DNA, the CDR3 is TGCGCCAGCAGCTTGGGACTAGCGGGAGCGACAGATACGCAGTATTTT. Encoded protein: CASSLGLAGATDTQYF.

This clonotype was observed a few times. The chain joins TRBV20-1 to TRBJ1-2; D might be TRBD1 (5 bases). This CDR3 has 12 amino acids. Germline-derived CDR1 and CDR2 are DFQATT and SNEGSKA (reference sequence). Between the trimmed V and J ends, which lost 3 bases and 8 bases, there was a span of 13 bases. CDR3 residues: CSASPGSMGYTF. CDR3 nucleotide sequence: TGCAGTGCTAGCCCAGGGTCTATGGGCTACACCTTC.

This clonotype was seen only a few times. J is TRBJ2-1 and V is TRBV19; tentatively, D is TRBD1 (5 bases). Germline CDR1 reads LNHDA; CDR2 reads SQIVND (reference sequence). CDR3 length: 13 residues. Between the trimmed V and J ends, which lost 10 bases and 9 bases, there was a span of 19 bases. The DNA of the CDR3 is TGTGCCACCGCCCCCCAGGGAACCAGTGAGCAGTTCTTC. Its protein is CATAPQGTSEQFF.